The source of this TCR beta chain is a study of beta chain features in type 1 diabetes. Study conclusions and caveats: Patients with Type 1 diabetes showed moderately but significantly shorter TCRB CDR3s in all four CD4+ subsets.

Sorting based on CD45RO/CCR7/CD25/CD127/CD95/CD27 separated CD4+ naive, central memory, regulatory and stem cell-like memory cells. Expressed TCRB transcripts were sequenced, since all the RNA that had been isolated was reverse transcribed. Profiling relied on immunoSEQ multiplex PCR, and the TCRdb table lists in-frame clones only, not all of them. The repertoire holds a few hundred thousand clones, with roughly 13% as singletons. The sample holds a few counts of this clone. Antigen: not known. This CDR3 is built from 13 residues. V was clipped by 0 bases and J by 4 bases, with 5 bases between them. The germline CDR1 and CDR2 sequences are SGDLS and YYNGEE.

The TCR sequence derives from a woman under 30 with type 1 diabetes. Sequenced: naive CD4+ T cells from blood. V is TRBV9 and J is TRBJ1-5; D call uncertain. In DNA, the CDR3 is TGTGCCAGCAGCGTAGCTGCGAATCAGCCCCAGCATTTT. Protein sequence: CASSVAANQPQHF. Full variable domain (rest looked up from reference TRBV9 and TRBJ1-5): DSGVTQTPKHLITATGQRVTLRCSPRSGDLSVYWYQQSLDQGLQFLIQYYNGEERAKGNILERFSAQQFPDLHSELNLSSLELGDSALYFCASSVAANQPQHFGDGTRLSIL.